This T cell receptor (beta chain) was found in a study of blood T cell repertoires in COVID-19. In the authors' workflow: Amplifying reference gene primers gave estimates of nucleated cell counts. Measured with immunoSEQ multiplex PCR; TCRdb has only the in-frame clones, and not every one. V, J and clone size were drawn from that table, and D and trimming were deduced from the DNA. The sample shows under 250,000 clones, 87% of them seen only once. Everyone who took part was roughly 18 to 89 years old, and they came from 24 US areas. Trimming cost V 1 base and J 4 bases, with 10 bases left between them. Germline V CDR1 and CDR2: MNHNS, SASEGT. The CDR3 has 14 residues.

This chain uses TRBV6-1 with TRBJ1-2; D gene uncertain. The specimen was PBMCs or T cells enriched from blood (not recorded which). The receptor's source is a woman in her thirties with acute COVID-19. DNA for the CDR3: TGTGCCAGCAGTGAAGAAGAGGTAGGCTATGGCTACACCTTC. It is translated as CASSEEEVGYGYTF.